This T cell receptor (beta chain) is from a study of beta chain features in type 1 diabetes. Whole-study results and caveats: Within the patient group, naive, central memory and Treg TCRB repertoires appeared more similar to each other than within healthy donors. Patients with Type 1 diabetes showed moderately but significantly shorter TCRB CDR3s in all four CD4+ subsets.

This clone was seen a handful of times. Its matching antigen is unknown. Since all of the isolated RNA was reverse transcribed, expressed TCRB transcripts were what got sequenced. Using immunoSEQ multiplex PCR, the repertoire was profiled, and TCRdb retains in-frame clones only, with some absent. The table shows about 360,000 clones, with around 13% occurring only once. The ends were cut back, 7 bases at V and 1 base at J, with 4 bases in the middle. Germline values: CDR1 SGHAT, CDR2 FQDESV (reference sequence). The CDR3 length is 11 residues. The chain carries TRBV11-1 and TRBJ1-1; D gene unclear. The sample comprised naive CD4+ T cells from blood. This receptor was identified in a man between 18 and 29 years old in good health. CDR3 loop: CASNRNTEAFF. The CDR3 region has the DNA TGTGCCAGCAACAGGAACACTGAAGCTTTCTTT.